This paragraph covers one T cell receptor (beta chain) sequence. In TCRdb, the RT-PCR reads were re-called with MiXCR into one record per CDR3 protein. This repertoire shows 85,000 to 90,000 distinct CDR3 sequences, roughly 43% found once; its top ten account for roughly three fifths. This entry belongs to a study of patients and donors after allogeneic stem cell transplantation. Germline values: CDR1 GTSNPN, CDR2 SVGIG (reference sequence). The CDR3 covers 13 residues. V was pared by 1 base and J by 1 base, with 7 bases between. This TCR came from a human donor who was either an allogeneic HSCT recipient or a stem cell or donor lymphocyte infusion donor (not recorded which). It is not recorded whose cells these are; they may come from a transplant donor. This rearrangement joins TRBV30 to TRBJ1-1; D is possibly TRBD1 (5 bases). Sequencing was carried out using blood, either unsorted or a sorted T cell fraction (not recorded which). This chain's CDR3 is CAWSGQTNTEAFF. CDR3 nucleotides: TGTGCCTGGAGTGGACAGACGAACACTGAAGCTTTCTTT.